This paragraph reports one TCR beta chain. The data were obtained in a study of shared clonotypes between healthy human individuals. The germline V gene encodes CDR1 LGHNA and CDR2 YNFKEQ. Trimming shortened V by 3 bases and J by 2 bases, and 2 bases separated the two germline ends. The length of the CDR3 is 12 residues. Clones were read by immunoSEQ multiplex PCR, and TCRdb kept only the in-frame ones, dropping some. The repertoire includes 2 million to 2.5 million clones, 95% of them detected once, and roughly 0.13% sits in the top ten. The receptor comes from a man between 18 and 35 years old in good health. The genes are TRBV4-2 and TRBJ1-3; D is uncertain. The sample consisted of naive CD4+ T cells sorted from blood. Subset: CD45RA+ positively selected. This CDR3 reads CASSHTGNTIYF. The CDR3, as DNA: TGTGCCAGCAGCCATACTGGAAACACCATATATTTT.